This entry features one T cell receptor beta chain sequence. Its antigen is as yet unknown. The protocol was immunoSEQ multiplex PCR, while the TCRdb copy is restricted to in-frame clones and leaves out a portion. This sample has about 100,000 clones, with 93% found just once. The CDR3 length is 15 residues. The V segment lost 3 bases and the J segment 7 bases; nucleotides outside the gene matches: 6. Per the germline V gene, CDR1 is SGHVS and CDR2 is FNYEAQ. These data originate in a study of Tregs in tolerant kidney transplant recipients. In the study overall: Related graft donors supplied nonmyeloablative bone marrow transplants, and mixed chimerism was transient. Study-wide points: Donor-specific Treg expansion exceeded global Treg expansion in tolerant patients, suggesting antigen drive. Activated donor B cell expansion appeared to reveal the most relevant donor-specific TCRbeta repertoire. Findings come from small patient numbers and require larger validation.

The material was CD4+ T cells from blood, obtained before the transplant. The receptor comes from a human donor who received a combined kidney and bone marrow transplant. This rearrangement joins TRBV7-6 to TRBJ1-4; 9 bases are a match to TRBD1. The CDR3, as DNA: TGTGCCAGCAGCTTCCGGACAGGGGTATTTGAAAAACTGTTTTTT. It translates to CASSFRTGVFEKLFF.